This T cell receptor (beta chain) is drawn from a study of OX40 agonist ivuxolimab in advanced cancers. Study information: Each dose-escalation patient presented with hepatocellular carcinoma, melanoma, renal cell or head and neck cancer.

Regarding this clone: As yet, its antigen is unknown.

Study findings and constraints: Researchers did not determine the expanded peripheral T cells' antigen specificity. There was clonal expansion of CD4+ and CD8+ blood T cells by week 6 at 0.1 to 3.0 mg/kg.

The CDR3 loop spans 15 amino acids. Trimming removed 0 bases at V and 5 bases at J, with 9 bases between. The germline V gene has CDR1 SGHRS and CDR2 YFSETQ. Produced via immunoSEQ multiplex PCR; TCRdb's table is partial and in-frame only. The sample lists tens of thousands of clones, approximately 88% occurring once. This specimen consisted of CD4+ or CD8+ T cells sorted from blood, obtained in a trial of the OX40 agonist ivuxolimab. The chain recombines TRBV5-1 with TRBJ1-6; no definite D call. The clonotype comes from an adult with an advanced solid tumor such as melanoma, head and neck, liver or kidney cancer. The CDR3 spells CASSLEVGHNSPLHF. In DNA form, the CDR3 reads TGCGCCAGCAGCTTGGAGGTGGGCCATAATTCACCCCTCCACTTT.